A single sample gave rise to the 3 T cell receptor beta chains below, sequenced in a study of beta chain features in type 1 diabetes. Of the isolated RNA, all was reverse transcribed, and so the sequenced material was expressed TCRB transcripts. Generated by immunoSEQ multiplex PCR, the TCRdb table keeps only in-frame clones and is missing some. The sample comprises around 430,000 clones, over 25% of which are singletons, and 0.06% to 0.07% rests with the top ten. The sequencing input was naive CD4+ T cells from blood. The receptor set was obtained from a man aged 18 to 35 in good health.

This clone was observed a few times. This sequence joins TRBV10-3 and TRBJ2-7, with unresolved D. The CDR3 spans 13 residues. With 4 bases removed from V and 4 bases from J, the gap between germline ends came to 11 bases. Germline V CDR1 and CDR2: ENHRY, SYGVKD. The CDR3 spells CAISGMNWYEQYF. The CDR3, as DNA: TGTGCCATCAGTGGGATGAACTGGTACGAGCAGTACTTC.

This clone was observed a few times. V usage is TRBV7-2 and J usage is TRBJ2-5; D tentatively reads TRBD1 or TRBD2 (6 bases each). CDR1 is SGHTA, CDR2 FQGNSA, per germline. There are 15 residues in the CDR3. With 1 base removed from V and 1 base from J, the gap between germline ends came to 10 bases. The DNA of the CDR3 is TGTGCCAGCAGCTTAGACCGGGGGCGCCAAGAGACCCAGTACTTC. This codes for CASSLDRGRQETQYF.

The J gene is TRBJ1-5, the V gene TRBV7-9, with D maybe TRBD1 (6 bases). V lost 5 bases to trimming and J lost 7 bases, with 15 bases between them. Per the germline V gene, CDR1 is SEHNR and CDR2 is FQNEAQ (reference sequence). CDR3 size: 14 residues. CDR3 nucleotide sequence: TGTGCCAGCAGCGGCCCAGGGGTAGGGCAGCCCCAGCATTTT. The encoded protein is CASSGPGVGQPQHF.